This entry is about one T cell receptor (beta chain). The CDR3 has 14 residues. Between the trimmed V and J ends, which lost 0 bases and 7 bases, there was a span of 7 bases. CDR1 is SGHTA, CDR2 FQGNSA, per germline. The data are from a study of OX40 agonist ivuxolimab in advanced cancers. Repertoires were generated with immunoSEQ multiplex PCR, while TCRdb's copy carries only in-frame clones and drops some. This sample has fewer than 85,000 clones, with around four fifths found just once. The receptor was derived from an adult with an advanced solid tumor such as melanoma, head and neck, liver or kidney cancer. J is TRBJ1-6 and V is TRBV7-2, with D possibly TRBD1 on 5 matching bases. This material consisted of CD4+ or CD8+ T cells sorted from blood, taken in a trial of the OX40 agonist ivuxolimab. The CDR3 sequence: CASSLAQGNSPLHF. In DNA, the CDR3 is TGTGCCAGCAGCTTAGCCCAGGGAAATTCACCCCTCCACTTT.